One and the same sample provided the 21 T cell receptor beta chains below, sequenced in a study of shared clonotypes between healthy human individuals. Profiling relied on immunoSEQ multiplex PCR, and the TCRdb table lists in-frame clones only, not all of them. The sample holds roughly 1,500,000 clones; approximately 98% are singletons and the top ten take about 0.45%. Sequencing input: naive CD4+ T cells sorted from blood. The subset is: CD45RA+ positively selected. These receptors originate from a man under 40 in good health.

Note on this clone: Other DNA variants within this sample encode the same CDR3. The V gene is TRBV9, the J gene TRBJ1-3; no reliable D call. Germline V gene data show CDR1 as SGDLS and CDR2 as YYNGEE. This CDR3 has 14 amino acids. Between the trimmed V and J ends, which lost 0 bases and 2 bases, there was a span of 6 bases. CDR3 DNA sequence: TGTGCCAGCAGCGTAGAAGGGACTGGAAACACCATATATTTT. Amino acids: CASSVEGTGNTIYF. Together with reference TRBV9 and TRBJ1-3, the CDR3 gives the full variable domain: DSGVTQTPKHLITATGQRVTLRCSPRSGDLSVYWYQQSLDQGLQFLIQYYNGEERAKGNILERFSAQQFPDLHSELNLSSLELGDSALYFCASSVEGTGNTIYFGEGSWLTVV.

This chain links TRBV11-3 with TRBJ2-5; a possible D gene is TRBD2 (5 bases). Germline V gene data show CDR1 as SGHNT and CDR2 as YENEEA. CDR3 size: 12 residues. The V end lost 2 bases, the J end lost 9 bases, and 10 bases lay between the germline ends. The CDR3 protein is CASSLPRRSQYF. In DNA form, the CDR3 reads TGTGCCAGCAGCTTACCCCGGAGGTCCCAGTACTTC.

The count of this clone is one. The chain is built from TRBV28 and TRBJ1-5; D is unresolved. The germline V and J ends were trimmed by 4 bases and 1 base, with 14 bases remaining between them. Germline-derived CDR1 and CDR2 are MDHEN and SYDVKM. CDR3 length: 16 residues. The CDR3 spells CASSYTTFRSNQPQHF. CDR3 DNA: TGTGCCAGCAGTTACACTACGTTCAGGAGCAATCAGCCCCAGCATTTT.

The chain joins TRBV5-1 to TRBJ2-2; D remains unclear. The CDR3 extends over 13 amino acids. In germline, CDR1 is SGHRS, CDR2 YFSETQ. The V gene lost 4 bases and the J gene lost 4 bases, with 8 bases spanning the gap. The CDR3 region has the DNA TGCGCCAGCAGCCCCCCCGTCACCGGGGAGCTGTTTTTT. Its translation is CASSPPVTGELFF.

The chain links TRBV9 to TRBJ1-4, with D perhaps TRBD1 (5 bases). Trimming cost V 0 bases and J 8 bases, with 14 bases left between them. Germline V lookup: CDR1 SGDLS, CDR2 YYNGEE. The CDR3 loop spans 15 amino acids. CDR3 nucleotide sequence: TGTGCCAGCAGCGTAGTTGGAGGGGCCGGGGAAAAACTGTTTTTT. This sequence encodes CASSVVGGAGEKLFF.

This sequence joins TRBV6-5 and TRBJ2-1, with D hard to call. Trimming took 6 bases from V and 6 from J, leaving 12 bases between them. Germline lookup yields CDR1 MNHEY and CDR2 SVGAGI. The CDR3 consists of 13 residues. Here the CDR3 reads CASRGIISNEQFF. DNA for the CDR3: TGTGCCAGCAGGGGGATCATTTCCAATGAGCAGTTCTTC.

The chain employs TRBV27 and TRBJ2-3; 9 nucleotides agree with TRBD2. The V gene's germline CDR1 is MNHEY and CDR2 SMNVEV (reference sequence). This CDR3 region has 19 residues. Unmatched junction bases numbered 24, after V lost 8 bases and J lost 6 bases. CDR3 sequence (DNA): TGTGCCAGCCTCCCAGCGGGAGGTTGGAAGTACCTCCCTGCCGATACGCAGTATTTT. Protein: CASLPAGGWKYLPADTQYF.

The chain carries TRBV18 and TRBJ2-3; TRBD1 aligns across 8 bases. There are 15 residues in the CDR3. The V and J ends lost 3 bases and 3 bases, in that order; junction bases with no gene match: 5. The germline V gene has CDR1 KGHSH and CDR2 LQKENI. Here the CDR3 reads CASSPQGALTDTQYF. CDR3 bases: TGTGCCAGCTCACCTCAGGGGGCATTAACAGATACGCAGTATTTT.

The rearrangement links TRBV19 to TRBJ2-1, with 8 bases aligning to TRBD1. Losses at the gene ends were 2 bases for V and 3 bases for J; bases not matched to a gene: 9. CDR1 and CDR2 (germline): LNHDA, SQIVND (reference sequence). The CDR3 runs to 17 residues. CDR3 coding DNA: TGTGCCAGTAGTATACGAGGCCAGGGGGCAAGCTACAATGAGCAGTTCTTC. Translation: CASSIRGQGASYNEQFF.

This chain uses TRBV7-9 with TRBJ2-5; D not certain. This CDR3 region has 13 residues. V was clipped by 5 bases and J by 4 bases, with 11 bases between them. Germline V gene data show CDR1 as SEHNR and CDR2 as FQNEAQ (reference sequence). CDR3 sequence: CASSPPSLETQYF. The CDR3 region has the DNA TGTGCCAGCAGCCCCCCATCTCTAGAGACCCAGTACTTC.

Comment on this clone: Other nucleotide sequences in the sample specify the same CDR3. The chain has TRBV9 and TRBJ1-2; no reliable D call. Germline CDR1 is SGDLS and CDR2 is YYNGEE. Trimming cost V 0 bases and J 5 bases, with 8 bases left between them. The CDR3 totals 13 residues. CDR3 sequence: CASSVGGYYGYTF. The CDR3 DNA is TGTGCCAGCAGCGTAGGGGGTTATTATGGCTACACCTTC.

With respect to this clone: The same CDR3 arises from other DNA sequences in this sample as well. V and J are TRBV4-3 and TRBJ2-1; D call uncertain. V gave up 4 bases and J gave up 1 base, with 11 bases separating them. The CDR3 consists of 15 residues. Germline V CDR1 and CDR2: LGHNA, YSLEER. Here the CDR3 DNA reads TGCGCCAGCAGCCCCGGGCGCCTATCCTACAATGAGCAGTTCTTC. Its translation: CASSPGRLSYNEQFF.

This chain uses TRBV29-1 with TRBJ2-2; TRBD2 agrees at 8 bases. The germline V gene encodes CDR1 SQVTM and CDR2 ANQGSEA. After removal of 3 bases from V and 0 bases from J, the junction contained 3 bases not matched to a gene. The CDR3 runs to 15 residues. The chain's CDR3 is CSVEQAGANTGELFF. The CDR3 DNA is TGCAGCGTTGAGCAAGCGGGAGCGAACACCGGGGAGCTGTTTTTT.

For the CDR3, the DNA is TGTGCCAGCAGTGAATACGGGCAGGGCGTCATGAACACTGAAGCTTTCTTT. This encodes CASSEYGQGVMNTEAFF. The V and J genes are TRBV25-1 and TRBJ1-1, with D perhaps TRBD1 (5 bases). Trimming left V 0 bases short and J 0 bases short, with 14 bases between. The CDR3 is 17 amino acids. The V gene's germline CDR1 is MGHDK and CDR2 SYGVNS.

The chain couples TRBV29-1 to TRBJ2-3, with a weak D call TRBD2 (5 bases). The CDR3 is made up of 12 amino acids. V was clipped by 4 bases and J by 5 bases, with 10 bases between them. From germline, CDR1 is SQVTM and CDR2 ANQGSEA. In DNA form, the CDR3 reads TGCAGCGTTGGGGAGTTGGGAGATACGCAGTATTTT. Translated, it gives CSVGELGDTQYF.

The chain joins TRBV5-4 to TRBJ2-7; D unclear. The CDR3 length is 11 residues. CDR1 is SGHNT and CDR2 is YYREEE in the germline V gene (reference sequence). The V end was cut by 4 bases, the J end by 5 bases, with 7 bases between. CDR3 sequence reads: CASSLMNEQYF. The CDR3, as DNA: TGTGCCAGCAGCCTGATGAACGAGCAGTACTTC. Supplemented by reference TRBV5-4 and TRBJ2-7, the full variable domain reads ETGVTQSPTHLIKTRGQQVTLRCSSQSGHNTVSWYQQALGQGPQFIFQYYREEENGRGNFPPRFSGLQFPNYSSELNVNALELDDSALYLCASSLMNEQYFGPGTRLTVT.

V usage is TRBV7-3 and J usage is TRBJ2-7; D possibly corresponds to TRBD2 (5 bases). CDR1 and CDR2 from the germline V gene are SGHTA and FQGTGA. This CDR3 spans 13 amino acids. V dropped 6 bases and J dropped 3 bases, with 12 bases sitting between them. CDR3 DNA sequence: TGTGCCAGCAGGTTAGCGTCCAGCTACGAGCAGTACTTC. It is translated as CASRLASSYEQYF.

This chain joins TRBV18 and TRBJ2-7; 10 bases map to TRBD1. Trimming took 2 bases from V and 6 from J; bases not matched to a gene: 4. The CDR3 contains 14 residues. The germline CDR1 and CDR2 sequences are KGHSH and LQKENI. The CDR3 DNA follows: TGTGCCAGCTCACCAGGACAGGGGGTAGCCGAGCAGTACTTC. As protein: CASSPGQGVAEQYF.

The chain couples TRBV9 to TRBJ2-1; 7 nucleotides align to TRBD2. Germline V gene lookup returns CDR1 SGDLS and CDR2 YYNGEE. With V trimmed by 4 bases and J by 6 bases, 16 bases remained unmatched. There are 17 residues in the CDR3. The CDR3 nucleotides read TGTGCCAGCAGCTCAGGGCGAAGTGGGAGGGCCCGCAATGAGCAGTTCTTC. Translation: CASSSGRSGRARNEQFF.

The gene calls are TRBV30 and TRBJ1-4, with D possibly matching TRBD1 (5 bases). With 5 bases removed from V and 4 bases from J, the gap between germline ends came to 14 bases. CDR3 length equals 14 residues. Germline V gene data show CDR1 as GTSNPN and CDR2 as SVGIG (reference sequence). DNA of the CDR3: TGTGCCTGGCAAGGGACGGAGTATAATGAAAAACTGTTTTTT. Encoded protein: CAWQGTEYNEKLFF.

The chain recombines TRBV6-1 with TRBJ2-1; no clear D. Germline lookup yields CDR1 MNHNS and CDR2 SASEGT. The V end was cut by 7 bases, the J end by 0 bases, with 7 bases between. This CDR3 contains 13 residues. DNA for the CDR3: TGTGCCAGCATAACCGGCTCCTACAATGAGCAGTTCTTC. It translates to CASITGSYNEQFF.